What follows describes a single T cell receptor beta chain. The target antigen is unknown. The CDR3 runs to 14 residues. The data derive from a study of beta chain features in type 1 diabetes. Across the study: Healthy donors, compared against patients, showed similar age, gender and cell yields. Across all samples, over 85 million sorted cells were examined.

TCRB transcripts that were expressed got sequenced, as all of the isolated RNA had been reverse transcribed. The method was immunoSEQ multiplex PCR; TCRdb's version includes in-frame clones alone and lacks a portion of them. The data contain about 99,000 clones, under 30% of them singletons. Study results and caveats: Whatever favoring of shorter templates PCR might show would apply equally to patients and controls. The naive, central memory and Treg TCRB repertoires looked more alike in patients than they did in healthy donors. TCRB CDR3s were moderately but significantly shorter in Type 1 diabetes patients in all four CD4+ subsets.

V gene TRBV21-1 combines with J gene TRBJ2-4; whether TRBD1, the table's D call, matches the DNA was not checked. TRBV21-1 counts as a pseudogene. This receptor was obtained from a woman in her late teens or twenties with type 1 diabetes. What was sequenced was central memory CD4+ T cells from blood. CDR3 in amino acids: CASSKERQGNIQYF. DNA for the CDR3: TGTGCCAGCAGCAAAGAGAGACAGGGAAACATTCAGTACTTC.